The rows below give T cell receptor beta chains drawn from one sample of a study of shared T cell receptors in the human thymus. Sequenced by immunoSEQ multiplex PCR; TCRdb stores in-frame clones only, minus some. Among roughly 550,000 clones, 75% to 85% were seen once, and the ten largest hold more than 0.01%. Another study also made use of these data, one on human thymus T cells.

Input material: thymocytes. The receptors were gathered from a boy less than two years old with a congenital heart defect. Each CDR3 is given with its conserved first and last residue. Fields, in order: clone size, V gene, J gene, D gene, CDR3 length, CDR3 DNA, CDR3 protein. A D gene is named only where the DNA matches it firmly. Size tells how often a clone was seen (once, few, many) or the class of an expanded clone, and some rows leave it out.

abundance: NA; v_gene: TRBV5-6; j_gene: TRBJ1-1; d_gene: TRBD1; len: 17; CDR3nt: TGTGCCAGCAGCTTGTATTATGGGGACAGGAGGAACACTGAAGCTTTCTTT; CDR3aa: CASSLYYGDRRNTEAFF
abundance: NA; v_gene: TRBV6-1; j_gene: TRBJ1-1; d_gene: TRBD1; len: 17; CDR3nt: TGTGCCAGCAGTGAAGGGTTGCCTGGGACAGTGAACACTGAAGCTTTCTTT; CDR3aa: CASSEGLPGTVNTEAFF
abundance: NA; v_gene: TRBV5-6; j_gene: TRBJ1-1; d_gene: TRBD1; len: 18; CDR3nt: TGTGCCAGCAGCTTGGAGCCATTACCGGGACAGGGGCACACTGAAGCTTTCTTT; CDR3aa: CASSLEPLPGQGHTEAFF
abundance: NA; v_gene: TRBV2; j_gene: TRBJ2-1; d_gene: TRBD1; len: 14; CDR3nt: TGTGCCAGCAGTGGCGTACAGGGGGAGAATGAGCAGTTCTTC; CDR3aa: CASSGVQGENEQFF
abundance: NA; v_gene: TRBV28; j_gene: TRBJ1-5; d_gene: NA; len: 18; CDR3nt: TGTGCCAGCAGTTTATGGAACAGGTATCGGGTGTACAATCAGCCCCAGCATTTT; CDR3aa: CASSLWNRYRVYNQPQHF
abundance: NA; v_gene: TRBV21-1; j_gene: TRBJ2-2; d_gene: NA; len: 15; CDR3nt: TGTGCCAGCAGCCCTAGCGGGATGAACACCGGGGAGCTGTTTTTT; CDR3aa: CASSPSGMNTGELFF
abundance: NA; v_gene: TRBV25-1; j_gene: TRBJ2-2; d_gene: TRBD2; len: 17; CDR3nt: TGTGCCAGCAGTGACGGGACCGAGCGGGAGTTCACCGGGGAGCTGTTTTTT; CDR3aa: CASSDGTEREFTGELFF
abundance: NA; v_gene: TRBV7-9; j_gene: TRBJ2-3; d_gene: NA; len: 15; CDR3nt: TGTGCCAGCAGCCCCAGGGGTGTAGCGGGCCTTGCGCAGTATTTT; CDR3aa: CASSPRGVAGLAQYF
abundance: few; v_gene: TRBV19; j_gene: TRBJ1-2; d_gene: TRBD1; len: 15; CDR3nt: TGTGCCAGTAGTCTTCGGACAGGGGGCAACTATGGCTACACCTTC; CDR3aa: CASSLRTGGNYGYTF
abundance: few; v_gene: TRBV6-1; j_gene: TRBJ2-3; d_gene: NA; len: 14; CDR3nt: TGTGCCAGCAGACTATGGACTAGCACAGATACGCAGTATTTT; CDR3aa: CASRLWTSTDTQYF
abundance: NA; v_gene: TRBV29-1; j_gene: TRBJ2-5; d_gene: NA; len: 12; CDR3nt: TGCAGCGTTGTGGGACAAAGGGAGACCCAGTACTTC; CDR3aa: CSVVGQRETQYF
abundance: NA; v_gene: TRBV6-6; j_gene: TRBJ2-1; d_gene: NA; len: 13; CDR3nt: TGTGCCAGCAGTCCCAGGTGGAGGTTAGAGCAGTTCTTC; CDR3aa: CASSPRWRLEQFF
abundance: NA; v_gene: TRBV14; j_gene: TRBJ1-2; d_gene: TRBD1; len: 20; CDR3nt: TGTGCCAGCAGCCAAGAGCCCCGTGGGGGGACAGGGCCCGCTAACTATGGCTACACCTTC; CDR3aa: CASSQEPRGGTGPANYGYTF
abundance: NA; v_gene: TRBV11-1; j_gene: TRBJ1-2; d_gene: NA; len: 13; CDR3nt: TGTGCCAGCAGCTCCACAGGGTTCCATGGCTACACCTTC; CDR3aa: CASSSTGFHGYTF
abundance: NA; v_gene: TRBV7-9; j_gene: TRBJ2-2; d_gene: TRBD2; len: 17; CDR3nt: TGTGCCAGCAGCTTAGGACAGAGGACTAGCGACACCGGGGAGCTGTTTTTT; CDR3aa: CASSLGQRTSDTGELFF
abundance: NA; v_gene: TRBV6-4; j_gene: TRBJ2-1; d_gene: NA; len: 14; CDR3nt: TGTGCCAGCAGTGAGGGGACATACAACAATGAGCAGTTCTTC; CDR3aa: CASSEGTYNNEQFF
abundance: NA; v_gene: TRBV9; j_gene: TRBJ1-1; d_gene: NA; len: 16; CDR3nt: TGTGCCAGCAGGAACCTACACAGGTTAAGGGACACTGAAGCTTTCTTT; CDR3aa: CASRNLHRLRDTEAFF
abundance: NA; v_gene: TRBV30; j_gene: TRBJ2-7; d_gene: TRBD2; len: 13; CDR3nt: TGTGCCTGGAGTAGGTGCGGGAGCTACGAGCAGTACTTC; CDR3aa: CAWSRCGSYEQYF
abundance: NA; v_gene: TRBV27; j_gene: TRBJ2-7; d_gene: NA; len: 10; CDR3nt: TGTGCCAGCCGCTCTAACGAGCAGTACTTC; CDR3aa: CASRSNEQYF
abundance: NA; v_gene: TRBV29-1; j_gene: TRBJ2-7; d_gene: NA; len: 14; CDR3nt: TGCAGCGTTGGGGTGACAGCAGCCCCGGGCGAGCAGTACTTC; CDR3aa: CSVGVTAAPGEQYF
abundance: NA; v_gene: TRBV5-4; j_gene: TRBJ2-1; d_gene: TRBD2; len: 17; CDR3nt: TGTGCCAGCAGCCCCCGGCTAGCGGGAGGGCACTACAATGAGCAGTTCTTC; CDR3aa: CASSPRLAGGHYNEQFF
abundance: NA; v_gene: TRBV7-2; j_gene: TRBJ2-7; d_gene: NA; len: 15; CDR3nt: TGTGCCAGCAGCGATCGAGGCCGTGCCCCCTACGAGCAGTACTTC; CDR3aa: CASSDRGRAPYEQYF
abundance: NA; v_gene: TRBV6-1; j_gene: TRBJ2-3; d_gene: NA; len: 13; CDR3nt: TGTGCCAGCAAGAGACAACTCACAGATACGCAGTATTTT; CDR3aa: CASKRQLTDTQYF
abundance: NA; v_gene: TRBV15; j_gene: TRBJ2-1; d_gene: TRBD2; len: 16; CDR3nt: TGTGCCACCAGCATGTCCCTAGCGGCCTCCTACAATGAGCAGTTCTTC; CDR3aa: CATSMSLAASYNEQFF
abundance: few; v_gene: TRBV30; j_gene: TRBJ1-1; d_gene: TRBD1; len: 17; CDR3nt: TGTGCCTGGAGAGGCCGGGACAGGGGTCGATCGGGCACTGAAGCTTTCTTT; CDR3aa: CAWRGRDRGRSGTEAFF
abundance: NA; v_gene: TRBV4-1; j_gene: TRBJ2-5; d_gene: NA; len: 15; CDR3nt: TGCGCCAGCAGCCAAGAAAGTGAGTGGAGGGAGACCCAGTACTTC; CDR3aa: CASSQESEWRETQYF
abundance: few; v_gene: TRBV5-1; j_gene: TRBJ2-7; d_gene: TRBD1; len: 20; CDR3nt: TGCGCCAGCAGCCTGGACCTCCGGGACAGGGGCGATAAAAGCTCCTACGAGCAGTACTTC; CDR3aa: CASSLDLRDRGDKSSYEQYF
abundance: NA; v_gene: TRBV29-1; j_gene: TRBJ2-3; d_gene: TRBD2; len: 14; CDR3nt: TGCAGCGTTGAGGTAGCGGGGCCCACAGATACGCAGTATTTT; CDR3aa: CSVEVAGPTDTQYF
abundance: NA; v_gene: TRBV11-2; j_gene: TRBJ2-7; d_gene: NA; len: 15; CDR3nt: TGTGCCAGCAGCTTAAGTTTGCGGGCCTCCTACGAGCAGTACTTC; CDR3aa: CASSLSLRASYEQYF
abundance: NA; v_gene: TRBV5-1; j_gene: TRBJ2-7; d_gene: NA; len: 15; CDR3nt: TGCGCCAGCAGCTTGGGCAGGGCTATGTCCTACGAGCAGTACTTC; CDR3aa: CASSLGRAMSYEQYF
abundance: NA; v_gene: TRBV27; j_gene: TRBJ1-5; d_gene: NA; len: 12; CDR3nt: TGTGCCAGCAGCGTTCCGGGGCAGCCCCAGCATTTT; CDR3aa: CASSVPGQPQHF
abundance: NA; v_gene: TRBV4-2; j_gene: TRBJ2-7; d_gene: TRBD2; len: 17; CDR3nt: TGTGCCAGCAGCCACCCCCTACCGGCTAGCGGGAACTACGAGCAGTACTTC; CDR3aa: CASSHPLPASGNYEQYF
abundance: NA; v_gene: TRBV28; j_gene: TRBJ2-1; d_gene: NA; len: 16; CDR3nt: TGTGCCAGCAGTCTTAAGGGAGGGGGAATCCACAATGAGCAGTTCTTC; CDR3aa: CASSLKGGGIHNEQFF
abundance: NA; v_gene: TRBV5-4; j_gene: TRBJ2-3; d_gene: TRBD2; len: 17; CDR3nt: TGTGCCAGCAGCTCCAAACTAGCGGGAGGTGGGACAGATACGCAGTATTTT; CDR3aa: CASSSKLAGGGTDTQYF
abundance: NA; v_gene: TRBV4-2; j_gene: TRBJ2-7; d_gene: TRBD1; len: 15; CDR3nt: TGTGCCAGCAGCCGGCTGACAGGGAGCTCCTACGAGCAGTACTTC; CDR3aa: CASSRLTGSSYEQYF
abundance: NA; v_gene: TRBV27; j_gene: TRBJ2-2; d_gene: NA; len: 16; CDR3nt: TGTGCCAGCAGTTTTTCTAGCAGACCGAACACCGGGGAGCTGTTTTTT; CDR3aa: CASSFSSRPNTGELFF
abundance: NA; v_gene: TRBV5-1; j_gene: TRBJ2-7; d_gene: TRBD1; len: 16; CDR3nt: TGCGCCAGCAGCTCACGCCCAGGACAGGGGTGTTACGAGCAGTACTTC; CDR3aa: CASSSRPGQGCYEQYF
abundance: NA; v_gene: TRBV28; j_gene: TRBJ2-7; d_gene: NA; len: 11; CDR3nt: TGTGCCAGCAGTTCCCGGTACGAGCAGTACTTC; CDR3aa: CASSSRYEQYF
abundance: NA; v_gene: TRBV4-1; j_gene: TRBJ2-2; d_gene: NA; len: 15; CDR3nt: TGCGCCAGCAGCCAAGTGTGGTCGGACACCGGGGAGCTGTTTTTT; CDR3aa: CASSQVWSDTGELFF
abundance: NA; v_gene: TRBV5-4; j_gene: TRBJ2-7; d_gene: NA; len: 13; CDR3nt: TGTGCCAGCAGCTTGGAGCGGGCCCACGAGCAGTACTTC; CDR3aa: CASSLERAHEQYF
abundance: NA; v_gene: TRBV19; j_gene: TRBJ2-6; d_gene: NA; len: 17; CDR3nt: TGTGCCAGTATAGTAGGGAGGGGGGCACGTGGGGCCAACGTCCTGACTTTC; CDR3aa: CASIVGRGARGANVLTF